Listed here are 13 T cell receptor beta chains from one sample, sequenced in a study of blood T cells in healthy people across ages. Combining a sample-barcoded 5' primer with a J-beta primer mix, a second PCR ran for roughly 6 to 11 cycles. TCRdb independently ran MiXCR on the 5' RACE reads; one entry per CDR3 protein. The sample lists about 780,000 distinct CDR3 sequences, about 59% occurring once. Sequencing was performed on blood. Every receptor here comes from a man aged 25-45 years in good health.

This chain links TRBV27 with TRBJ2-1; perhaps D is TRBD1 or TRBD2 (5 bases each). The CDR3 has 13 amino acids. Per germline, CDR1 MNHEY and CDR2 SMNVEV (reference sequence). Deletions cut 5 bases from V and 5 bases from J, with 10 bases between. The CDR3 loop reads CASSVPGHNEQFF. The CDR3 DNA is TGTGCCAGCAGTGTTCCGGGACACAATGAGCAGTTCTTC.

The gene calls are TRBV4-2 and TRBJ2-5; 8 positions agree with TRBD2. CDR3 length: 15 residues. The V gene's germline CDR1 is LGHNA and CDR2 YNFKEQ. V was pared by 2 bases and J by 3 bases, with 5 bases of the junction left unmatched. The CDR3 bases are TGTGCCAGCAGCCAACGACGGGAGGGGGAAGAGACCCAGTACTTC. Translation: CASSQRREGEETQYF.

The V call is TRBV11-2, the J call TRBJ1-6; 9 nucleotides agree with TRBD1. With 10 bases clipped from V and 7 bases from J, the junction kept 11 bases outside the gene matches. This CDR3 has 15 residues. Germline CDR1 and CDR2: SGHAT and FQNNGV. This chain's CDR3 is CATSGTGWNNSPLHF. CDR3 bases: TGTGCCACCTCGGGGACAGGGTGGAACAATTCACCCCTCCACTTT.

The chain has TRBV10-3 and TRBJ2-4; D is perhaps TRBD1 (5 bases). V lost 1 base and J 1 base, leaving 11 bases between the germline ends. The CDR3 length is 16 residues. CDR1 is ENHRY and CDR2 is SYGVKD in the germline V gene. The CDR3 protein is CAISEFLTVAKNIQYF. The DNA of the CDR3 is TGTGCCATCAGTGAGTTCCTGACAGTCGCCAAAAACATTCAGTACTTC.

This clonotype appeared a few times. The chain is built from TRBV5-1 and TRBJ2-2; no clear D gene. V shed 3 bases and J shed 7 bases, with 10 bases lying between them. Germline V CDR1 and CDR2: SGHRS, YFSETQ. The CDR3 is 13 amino acids. CDR3 amino acids: CASSSRPSGELFF. CDR3 sequence (DNA): TGCGCCAGCAGCTCGCGTCCCAGCGGGGAGCTGTTTTTT. Full variable domain (rest looked up from reference TRBV5-1 and TRBJ2-2): KAGVTQTPRYLIKTRGQQVTLSCSPISGHRSVSWYQQTPGQGLQFLFEYFSETQRNKGNFPGRFSGRQFSNSRSEMNVSTLELGDSALYLCASSSRPSGELFFGEGSRLTVL.

The chain couples TRBV6-1 to TRBJ1-4; D remains unclear. Trimming took 1 base from V and 8 from J, leaving 14 bases between them. CDR3 length: 15 residues. CDR1 is MNHNS, CDR2 SASEGT, per germline. The CDR3 sequence is CASSEVPPTGEKLFF. CDR3 DNA: TGTGCCAGCAGTGAAGTCCCCCCAACGGGGGAAAAACTGTTTTTT.

The chain links TRBV11-1 to TRBJ2-5; D is uncertain. The DNA matches TRBJ2-7 better at its end, which makes the J call doubtful. The CDR3 covers 15 residues. From germline, CDR1 is SGHAT and CDR2 FQDESV (reference sequence). The CDR3 protein is CASVTGSASPYEQYF. CDR3 DNA sequence: TGTGCCAGCGTAACGGGTAGTGCCTCTCCCTACGAGCAGTACTTC.

This clonotype has a count of ten or more. The chain couples TRBV7-3 to TRBJ2-3, with TRBD2 as a possible D gene (5 bases). This CDR3 spans 15 amino acids. Germline V lookup: CDR1 SGHTA, CDR2 FQGTGA. The V end lost 0 bases, the J end lost 2 bases, and 9 bases lay between the germline ends. CDR3 DNA: TGTGCCAGCAGCTTAACTAGCGACTACACAGATACGCAGTATTTT. Translation: CASSLTSDYTDTQYF. The full variable domain, in which reference TRBV7-3 and TRBJ2-3 provide the parts outside the CDR3, is GAGVSQTPSNKVTEKGKYVELRCDPISGHTALYWYRQSLGQGPEFLIYFQGTGAADDSGLPNDRFFAVRPEGSVSTLKIQRTERGDSAVYLCASSLTSDYTDTQYFGPGTRLTVL.

This clonotype has only one observation. The chain couples TRBV15 to TRBJ2-4, with 9 bases lining up with TRBD1. Matching the DNA end better, TRBJ2-7 makes the J call doubtful. Germline V lookup: CDR1 LNHNV, CDR2 YYDKDF (reference sequence). This CDR3 comprises 15 residues. The DNA of the CDR3 is TGTGCCACCAGCAGAGCCGGGACAGGGAGGAACGAGCAGTACTTC. This gives the protein CATSRAGTGRNEQYF.

The rearrangement joins TRBV28 to TRBJ1-6; 8 bases line up with TRBD1. CDR1 MDHEN and CDR2 SYDVKM come from the germline V gene. This CDR3 has 16 amino acids. V shed 5 bases and J 7 bases; nucleotides not matched to a gene: 10. The CDR3 nucleotides read TGTGCCAGCAGTACCACCGGGACAGGAAAAAATTCACCCCTCCACTTT. It specifies CASSTTGTGKNSPLHF.

This chain uses TRBV7-9 with TRBJ2-1, with 7 bases matching TRBD1. V shed 3 bases and J 15 bases; nucleotides not matched to a gene: 5. This CDR3 is 11 amino acids long. CDR1 and CDR2 from the germline V gene are SEHNR and FQNEAQ (reference sequence). As DNA, the CDR3 is TGTGCCAGCAGCTTCCAGGGGGTCGGGTTCTTC. Amino acids: CASSFQGVGFF.

The V call is TRBV7-2, the J call TRBJ2-5, with 8 bases aligning to TRBD2. This CDR3 contains 16 residues. Trimming cost V 4 bases and J 11 bases; bases outside gene matches: 18. Germline-derived CDR1 and CDR2 are SGHTA and FQGNSA. DNA of the CDR3: TGTGCCAGCAGCTACCTCGGCGGGGGGCGTCGTATGCAGCAGTACTTC. It is translated as CASSYLGGGRRMQQYF.

CDR3 in DNA: TGTGCCAGCTCTGTACGGGACAACGCCTACGAGCAGTACTTC. It is translated as CASSVRDNAYEQYF. The chain joins TRBV7-8 to TRBJ2-7, with TRBD1 as a possible D gene (6 bases). Germline loops: CDR1 SGHVS, CDR2 FQNEAQ. Between the trimmed V and J ends, which lost 8 bases and 2 bases, there was a span of 16 bases. This CDR3 is built from 14 residues.